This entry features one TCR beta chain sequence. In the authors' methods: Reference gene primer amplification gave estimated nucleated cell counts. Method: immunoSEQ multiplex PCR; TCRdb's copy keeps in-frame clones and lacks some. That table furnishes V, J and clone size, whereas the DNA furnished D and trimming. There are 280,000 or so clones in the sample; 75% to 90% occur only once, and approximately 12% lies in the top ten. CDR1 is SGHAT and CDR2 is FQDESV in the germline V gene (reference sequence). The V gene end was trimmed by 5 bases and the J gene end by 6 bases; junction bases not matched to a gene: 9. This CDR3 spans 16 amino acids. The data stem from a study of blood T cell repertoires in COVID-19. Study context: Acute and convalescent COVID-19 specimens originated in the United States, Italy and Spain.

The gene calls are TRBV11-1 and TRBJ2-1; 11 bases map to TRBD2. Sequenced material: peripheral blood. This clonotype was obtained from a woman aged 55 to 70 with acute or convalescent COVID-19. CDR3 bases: TGTGCCAGCAGCCCGGGCCGACTAGCGGGGATCAATGAGCAGTTCTTC. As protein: CASSPGRLAGINEQFF.